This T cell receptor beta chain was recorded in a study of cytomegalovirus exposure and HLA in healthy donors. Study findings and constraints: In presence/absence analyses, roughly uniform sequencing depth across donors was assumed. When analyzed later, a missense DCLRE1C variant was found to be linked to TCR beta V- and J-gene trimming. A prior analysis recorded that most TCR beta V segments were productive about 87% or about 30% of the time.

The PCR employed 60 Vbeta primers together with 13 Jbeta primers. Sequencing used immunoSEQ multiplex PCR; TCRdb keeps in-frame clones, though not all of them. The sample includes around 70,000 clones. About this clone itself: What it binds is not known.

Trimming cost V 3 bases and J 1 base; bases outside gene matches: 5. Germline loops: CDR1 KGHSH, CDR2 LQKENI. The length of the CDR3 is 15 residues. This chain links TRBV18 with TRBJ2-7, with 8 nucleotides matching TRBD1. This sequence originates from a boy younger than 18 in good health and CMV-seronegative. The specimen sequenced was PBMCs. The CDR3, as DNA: TGTGCCAGCTCACCTCCGGGACAGGATTCCTACGAGCAGTACTTC. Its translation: CASSPPGQDSYEQYF.